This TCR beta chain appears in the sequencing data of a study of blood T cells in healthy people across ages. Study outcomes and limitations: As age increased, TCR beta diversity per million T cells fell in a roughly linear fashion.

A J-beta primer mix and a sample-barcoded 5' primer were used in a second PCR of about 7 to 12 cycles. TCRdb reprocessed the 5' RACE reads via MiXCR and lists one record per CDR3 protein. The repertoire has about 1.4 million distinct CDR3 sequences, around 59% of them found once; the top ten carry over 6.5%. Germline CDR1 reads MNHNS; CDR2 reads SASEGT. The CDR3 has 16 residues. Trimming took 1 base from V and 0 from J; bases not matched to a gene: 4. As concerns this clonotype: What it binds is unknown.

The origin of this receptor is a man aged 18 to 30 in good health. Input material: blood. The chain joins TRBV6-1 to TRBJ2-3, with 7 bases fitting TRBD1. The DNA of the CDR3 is TGTGCCAGCAGTGAAGGGGACAGAAGGAGCACAGATACGCAGTATTTT. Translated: CASSEGDRRSTDTQYF.